The T cell receptor (beta chain) under discussion was sequenced for a study of shared T cell receptors in the human thymus. Trimming at V came to 7 bases and at J to 6 bases, leaving 11 bases not matched to a gene. The CDR3 is 14 residues long. Looked up from germline, CDR1 is MDHEN and CDR2 is SYDVKM. TCRdb's table, derived via immunoSEQ multiplex PCR, lists solely in-frame clones and lacks some. The table lists about 380,000 clones, around 95% of them singletons. Material: thymocytes. This chain connects TRBV28 to TRBJ1-2; 7 bases are a match to TRBD1. This TCR derives from a human donor. This CDR3 is CASTKEGAVDGYTF. For the CDR3, the DNA is TGTGCCAGCACAAAGGAGGGGGCGGTGGATGGCTACACCTTC.